This T cell receptor beta chain was sequenced during a study of CD8+CD57+ T cells in acquired aplastic anemia (dated by TCRdb to between 2018 and 2020). Background for the entire study: A mean of approximately 2.9 ug of DNA, ranging from about 0.2 to 27.4 ug, was extracted from sorted CD4+ and CD8+ cells. A CD8+CD57+ expansion meant a frequency higher than the mean frequency seen in healthy subjects. Findings and caveats that apply to the study as a whole: Patients and healthy controls showed no significant difference in CD8+ Simpson's diversity (P=0.060). Although roughly 29 CD8+ CDR3 sequences were shared by patients and controls, these sequences appeared highly expressed in patients and within the immunodominant clones of patients.

The patients picked for sequencing were ones in whom flow cytometry had shown an expansion of CD8+CD57+ cells. All patients had severe acquired aplastic anemia diagnosed by International Study of Aplastic Anemia and Agranulocytosis and Camitta criteria. Patients had received no therapy at the time of blood sampling. In this study, sorted CD4+ and CD8+ T cells from the blood of healthy subjects and of severe aplastic anemia patients had their TCR repertoires deep-sequenced. Patients were enrolled in the USA under clinicaltrials.gov protocols 00001620, 01623167, 00001397, 00071045, 00081523 and 00961064. Ficoll-Paque density gradient centrifugation was used to isolate peripheral blood mononuclear cells. Before DNA was extracted, CD4+ and CD8+ T cells were sorted using either FACS or magnetic beads. TCR beta VDJ combination and CDR3 sequence profiling used genomic DNA as the template. An Illumina HiSeq 2000 was used for TCR repertoire sequencing. The study's own analysis went as follows. Repertoires were assessed using TRBV/TRBJ rearrangement plots, CDR3 size and DJ length profiles, and Simpson's diversity index. The most abundant DNA sequence in the deep sequencing data was taken as the immunodominant clone. CDR3 amino acid sequences were screened for sharing across subjects and were compared with published repertoires and the VDJdb database. TCRdb cleaned the public reads at Q25 with fastp, built clones with MiXCR and kept in-frame beta chains. Rows matching on CDR3 protein sequence are summarized as one entry with the most common DNA and genes. The authors' filters were not applied to this entry. The sample table holds approximately 57,000 distinct CDR3 sequences, of which about 56% were seen once. The ten largest account for roughly 15% of the sample.

A remark on this clonotype: Its antigen has not been determined. There are no base qualities to consult, and no much larger clone falls within one base.

Cut back by 2 bases and 7 bases, the V and J ends lie 8 bases apart. From the germline V gene, CDR1 is SGHTA and CDR2 is FQGNSA. There are 12 amino acids in the CDR3, from cysteine to phenylalanine inclusive. The read is trimmed to its CDR3 DNA, 36 bases read in frame from base 1. Rearrangement joined TRBV7-2 to TRBJ1-2; no D gene is confidently identified. This sequence was found in a human donor with aplastic anemia. The source material was sorted CD4+, CD8+, or CD8+CD57+ T cells (not recorded which) from PBMCs. DNA sequence: TGTGCCAGCAGCTTACGGGGAACTGGCTACACCTTC. Its coded protein is CASSLRGTGYTF.